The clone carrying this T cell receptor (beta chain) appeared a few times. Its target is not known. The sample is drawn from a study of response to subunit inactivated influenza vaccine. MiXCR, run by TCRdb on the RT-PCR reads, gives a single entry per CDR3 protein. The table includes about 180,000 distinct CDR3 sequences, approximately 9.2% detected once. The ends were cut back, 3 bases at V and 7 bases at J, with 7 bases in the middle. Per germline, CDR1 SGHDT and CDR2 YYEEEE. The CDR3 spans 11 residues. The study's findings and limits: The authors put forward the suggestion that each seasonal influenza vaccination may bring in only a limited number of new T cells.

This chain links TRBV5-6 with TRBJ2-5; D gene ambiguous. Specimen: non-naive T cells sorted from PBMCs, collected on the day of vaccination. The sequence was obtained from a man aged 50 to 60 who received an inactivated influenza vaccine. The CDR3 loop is CASSSLGTQYF. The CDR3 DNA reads TGTGCCAGCAGCTCCCTGGGGACCCAGTACTTC.